These 23 T cell receptor beta chains were sequenced from one sample in a study of CXCR3-negative and CXCR3-positive naive CD8 T cells. Study-level results: CXCR3-positive naive cells carried more hydrophobic TRB CDR3s than CXCR3-negative ones.

The antigens for these receptors are not known. 5' RACE that incorporated UMI labels was used to prepare the TRB cDNA libraries. From its re-call of the 5' RACE reads, TCRdb lists each CDR3 protein once, without DNA. This sample contains 150,000 to 180,000 distinct CDR3 sequences. Sequencing input: naive CXCR3+ CD8+ T cells from blood. Sample subset: CD45RO-CCR7+CD27+CD95- naive CD8+ T cells expressing CXCR3 (TNR3+). Every receptor here comes from a human donor in good health. Some clones in this sample may be carry-over from other donors' samples.

The chain is built from TRBV7-8 and TRBJ1-2; TCRdb's D call of TRBD1 is untestable without DNA. The germline gives CDR1 SGHVS, CDR2 FQNEAQ. CDR3 length equals 16 residues. This CDR3 reads CASSLAGGQSMWGYTF. Together with reference TRBV7-8 and TRBJ1-2, the CDR3 gives the full variable domain: GAGVSQSPRYKVAKRGQDVALRCDPISGHVSLFWYQQALGQGPEFLTYFQNEAQLDKSGLPSDRFFAERPEGSVSTLKIQRTQQEDSAVYLCASSLAGGQSMWGYTFGSGTRLTVV.

This rearrangement joins TRBV19 to TRBJ1-5. This CDR3 has 12 amino acids. The germline V gene has CDR1 LNHDA and CDR2 SQIVND (reference sequence). CDR3 residues: CASTHGNQPQHF.

The V and J genes are TRBV7-2 and TRBJ2-1; TCRdb picks TRBD2, but there is no DNA to check that call. The CDR3 contains 16 residues. Per the germline V gene, CDR1 is SGHTA and CDR2 is FQGNSA. The CDR3 sequence is CASSLDTSGAYNEQFF.

The chain is built from TRBV19 and TRBJ1-5; TCRdb picks TRBD1, but there is no DNA to check that call. Germline V lookup: CDR1 LNHDA, CDR2 SQIVND (reference sequence). The CDR3 is 13 residues long. The CDR3 loop is CASNPYGVQAQHF.

The rearrangement joins TRBV20-1 to TRBJ2-7; TCRdb calls TRBD2, which cannot be checked without DNA. This CDR3 comprises 13 residues. CDR1 DFQATT and CDR2 SNEGSKA come from the germline V gene (reference sequence). The CDR3 sequence: CSADGTSGYEQYF.

V usage is TRBV6-5 and J usage is TRBJ1-5; absent DNA, TCRdb's TRBD1 call cannot be checked. This CDR3 has 13 amino acids. Germline assignment: CDR1 MNHEY and CDR2 SVGAGI. This CDR3 is CASSAQGNQPQHF.

This chain uses TRBV10-1 with TRBJ1-1; the TCRdb call, TRBD1, lacks DNA for checking. There are 14 residues in the CDR3. Germline V gene lookup returns CDR1 WNHNN and CDR2 SYGVQD (reference sequence). The CDR3 sequence: CASSEDRLNTEAFF.

The CDR3 is CSARPLANSYNEQFF. The chain uses TRBV20-1 and TRBJ2-1. Germline CDR1 and CDR2: DFQATT and SNEGSKA (reference sequence). The CDR3 covers 15 residues.

The chain is built from TRBV7-2 and TRBJ2-2; TCRdb selects TRBD2, and the lack of DNA leaves this call unchecked. The length of the CDR3 is 14 residues. Germline V gene data show CDR1 as SGHTA and CDR2 as FQGNSA. The CDR3 protein is CASSPLASTGELFF.

The genes are TRBV29-1 and TRBJ2-1; TCRdb returns TRBD2, unconfirmable since there is no DNA. The CDR3 is 14 amino acids. CDR1 is SQVTM, CDR2 ANQGSEA, per germline. This CDR3 is CSATGLAGLYEQFF.

This chain links TRBV24-1 with TRBJ2-2; no DNA is available, so the TRBD1 call from TCRdb remains unchecked. CDR3 size: 13 residues. CDR1 and CDR2 (germline): KGHDR, SFDVKD. The CDR3 loop is CATGTGNTGELFF.

The genes are TRBV27 and TRBJ2-2; with no DNA, the TCRdb D assignment of TRBD1 cannot be verified. The CDR3 is 16 residues long. The V gene's germline CDR1 is MNHEY and CDR2 SMNVEV (reference sequence). CDR3: CTSSLKGTFHTGELFF.

The rearrangement joins TRBV11-2 to TRBJ2-7. This CDR3 spans 16 amino acids. Germline V gene lookup returns CDR1 SGHAT and CDR2 FQNNGV. The CDR3 protein is CASSFVRGSSSYEQYF.

J is TRBJ2-6 and V is TRBV9. Germline loops: CDR1 SGDLS, CDR2 YYNGEE. The CDR3 runs to 14 residues. This chain's CDR3 is CASSAGSGANVLTF.

The CDR3 protein is CASSIWMLPPTGELFF. The chain has TRBV19 and TRBJ2-2. CDR3 length equals 16 residues. Germline V gene sequence: CDR1 LNHDA, CDR2 SQIVND (reference sequence).

The rearrangement uses TRBV28 and TRBJ2-4; TCRdb's assignment of TRBD1 cannot be checked, as there is no DNA. Germline loops: CDR1 MDHEN, CDR2 SYDVKM. This CDR3 is 16 amino acids long. The CDR3 spells CASSLGGELAKNIQYF.

J is TRBJ2-7 and V is TRBV3-1; TCRdb calls TRBD1, which cannot be checked without DNA. The length of the CDR3 is 13 residues. CDR1 is LGHDT, CDR2 YNNKEL, per germline (reference sequence). CDR3 sequence: CAFSSKGIDEQYF.

The chain links TRBV28 to TRBJ2-3; TCRdb outputs TRBD1, but without DNA this stays unchecked. From germline, CDR1 is MDHEN and CDR2 SYDVKM. The length of the CDR3 is 15 residues. CDR3 in amino acids: CATETGTFSTDTQYF. Combining the CDR3 with reference TRBV28 and TRBJ2-3 gives the whole variable domain DVKVTQSSRYLVKRTGEKVFLECVQDMDHENMFWYRQDPGLGLRLIYFSYDVKMKEKGDIPEGYSVSREKKERFSLILESASTNQTSMYLCATETGTFSTDTQYFGPGTRLTVL.

The chain has TRBV5-1 and TRBJ1-6. There are 17 residues in the CDR3. Germline loops: CDR1 SGHRS, CDR2 YFSETQ. CDR3 in amino acids: CASSLDSGSSYNSPLHF.

The J gene is TRBJ2-7, the V gene TRBV7-9; TCRdb returns TRBD1, unconfirmable since there is no DNA. Germline CDR1 and CDR2: SEHNR and FQNEAQ (reference sequence). This CDR3 contains 15 residues. CDR3 amino acids: CASSLSGGRIYEQYF.

The CDR3 reads CATSRVLAGYPDNEQFF. This chain connects TRBV15 to TRBJ2-1; no DNA is available, so the TRBD2 call from TCRdb remains unchecked. The CDR3 contains 17 residues. CDR1 and CDR2 (germline): LNHNV, YYDKDF (reference sequence). The variable domain in full, completed from reference TRBV15 and TRBJ2-1, reads DAMVIQNPRYQVTQFGKPVTLSCSQTLNHNVMYWYQQKSSQAPKLLFHYYDKDFNNEADTPDNFQSRRPNTSFCFLDIRSPGLGDTAMYLCATSRVLAGYPDNEQFFGPGTRLTVL.

V usage is TRBV7-3 and J usage is TRBJ2-7; TCRdb outputs TRBD2, but without DNA this stays unchecked. CDR1 SGHTA and CDR2 FQGTGA come from the germline V gene. The CDR3 runs 15 residues. CDR3 region: CASSPTSGGTYEQYF.

J is TRBJ2-1 and V is TRBV13; TCRdb's D call, TRBD1, is unchecked because there is no DNA. The CDR3 contains 16 residues. Germline V gives CDR1 PRHDT, CDR2 FYEKMQ (reference sequence). CDR3 sequence: CASSLVSARATDEQFF.